Listed below are T cell receptor beta chains from one sample, sequenced in a study of radiotherapy plus CTLA-4 blockade in lung cancer. Measured with immunoSEQ multiplex PCR; TCRdb has only the in-frame clones, and not every one. The sample holds 45,000 to 55,000 clones, about 88% seen once. Sequencing used peripheral blood, obtained from a patient treated with radiotherapy plus ipilimumab. These receptors were collected from a human donor with non-small cell lung cancer that progressed on radiotherapy plus ipilimumab. Some clones in this sample may be carry-over from other donors' samples. CDR3s include the opening cysteine and the closing phenylalanine or tryptophan. Fields, in order: V gene, CDR3 protein.

v_gene: TRBV10-3; CDR3aa: CAISEQTSGRAYEQYF
v_gene: TRBV7-9; CDR3aa: CASSLVLGLGNTIYF
v_gene: TRBV29-1; CDR3aa: CSVEVAGTVEQYF
v_gene: TRBV5-4; CDR3aa: CASSQPGSNEQYF
v_gene: TRBV5-8; CDR3aa: CASSLLRGNQPQHF
v_gene: TRBV29-1; CDR3aa: CSVEDRGYEQYF
v_gene: TRBV27; CDR3aa: CASSKQRGGRSDTQYF
v_gene: TRBV7-9; CDR3aa: CASSLPGGLSSPLHF
v_gene: TRBV7-9; CDR3aa: CASSPDWSYEQYF
v_gene: TRBV9; CDR3aa: CASSSPIAGALYNEQFF
v_gene: TRBV9; CDR3aa: CASSPMRTYNEQFF
v_gene: TRBV4-2; CDR3aa: CASSPGEAYAYEQYF
v_gene: TRBV11-1; CDR3aa: CASSTWVVETHEQYF
v_gene: TRBV6-5; CDR3aa: CASSYKGSSYNEQFF
v_gene: TRBV27; CDR3aa: CASSTDRRNEQFF
v_gene: TRBV27; CDR3aa: CASRMTGEGLDYEQYF
v_gene: TRBV9; CDR3aa: CASSHPSGRRNEQFF
v_gene: TRBV10-3; CDR3aa: CAISDSSYEQYF